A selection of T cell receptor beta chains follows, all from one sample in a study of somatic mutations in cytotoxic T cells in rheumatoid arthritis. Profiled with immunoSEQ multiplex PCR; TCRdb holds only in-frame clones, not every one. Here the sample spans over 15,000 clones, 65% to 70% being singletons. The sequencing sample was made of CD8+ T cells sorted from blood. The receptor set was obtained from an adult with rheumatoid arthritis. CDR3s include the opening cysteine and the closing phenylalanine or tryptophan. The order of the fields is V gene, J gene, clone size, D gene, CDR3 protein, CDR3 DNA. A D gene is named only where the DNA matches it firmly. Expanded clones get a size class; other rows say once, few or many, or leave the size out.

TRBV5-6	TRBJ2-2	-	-	CASSLAGAYYTGELFF	TGTGCCAGCAGCTTGGCGGGGGCGTATTACACCGGGGAGCTGTTTTTT
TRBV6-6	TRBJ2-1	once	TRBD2	CASSYSASGGYNEQFF	TGTGCCAGCAGTTACTCGGCTAGCGGGGGGTACAATGAGCAGTTCTTC
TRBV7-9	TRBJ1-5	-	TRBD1	CASSTTLTGTGTQPQHF	TGTGCCAGCAGCACCACTCTTACCGGGACAGGGACACAGCCCCAGCATTTT
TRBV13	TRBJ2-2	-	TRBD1	CASSQSGTGNTGELFF	TGTGCCAGCAGCCAGTCCGGGACAGGTAACACCGGGGAGCTGTTTTTT
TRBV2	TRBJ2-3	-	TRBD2	CASPELAGFTDTQYF	TGTGCCAGCCCTGAGCTAGCGGGGTTCACAGATACGCAGTATTTT
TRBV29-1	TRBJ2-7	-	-	CSVAVTGDEQYF	TGCAGCGTTGCCGTTACAGGAGACGAGCAGTACTTC
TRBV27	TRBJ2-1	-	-	CASSLGGSNEQFF	TGTGCCAGCAGTTTGGGCGGTTCCAATGAGCAGTTCTTC
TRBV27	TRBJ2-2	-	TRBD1	CASSIGQGNTGELFF	TGTGCCAGCAGTATAGGACAGGGGAACACCGGGGAGCTGTTTTTT
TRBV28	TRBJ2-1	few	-	CASSFGPHNEQFF	TGTGCCAGCAGTTTTGGCCCCCACAATGAGCAGTTCTTC
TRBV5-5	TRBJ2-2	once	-	CASSLVGNTGELFF	TGTGCCAGCAGCTTGGTGGGGAACACCGGGGAGCTGTTTTTT
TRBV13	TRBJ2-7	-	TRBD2	CASSLGPERGPSYEQYF	TGTGCCAGCAGCTTAGGCCCAGAGCGGGGGCCTTCCTACGAGCAGTACTTC
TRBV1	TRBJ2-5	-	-	CTSSQLQGAWATQYF	TGCACCAGCAGCCAATTGCAAGGGGCATGGGCGACCCAGTACTTC
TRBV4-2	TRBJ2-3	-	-	CASSQVAGETDTQYF	TGTGCCAGCAGCCAAGTTGCCGGGGAAACAGATACGCAGTATTTT
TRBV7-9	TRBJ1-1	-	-	CASSQDIPANTEAFF	TGCGCCAGCAGCCAAGATATCCCGGCGAACACTGAAGCTTTCTTT
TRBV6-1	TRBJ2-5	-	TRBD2	CASSVGLAGVGGTQYF	TGTGCCAGCAGTGTCGGACTAGCGGGGGTGGGAGGGACCCAGTACTTC
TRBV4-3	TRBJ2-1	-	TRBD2	CASSQDGSGGNEQFF	TGCGCCAGCAGCCAAGACGGCTCGGGAGGCAATGAGCAGTTCTTC
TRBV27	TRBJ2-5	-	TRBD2	CASSLGLAGGAETQYF	TGTGCCAGCAGTTTAGGCCTAGCGGGGGGGGCTGAGACCCAGTACTTC
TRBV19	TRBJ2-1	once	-	CASSITRSSYNEQFF	TGTGCCAGTAGTATCACCAGGAGCTCCTACAATGAGCAGTTCTTC
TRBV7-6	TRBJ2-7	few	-	CASSPSGTHEQYF	TGTGCCAGCAGCCCATCCGGGACACACGAGCAGTACTTC
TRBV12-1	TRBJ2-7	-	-	CASSFVRGGYGEQYF	TGTGCCAGCAGCTTTGTCCGGGGAGGTTACGGTGAGCAGTACTTC
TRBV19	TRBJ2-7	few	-	CASSIDRVGPYEQYF	TGTGCCAGTAGTATAGATCGAGTGGGCCCCTACGAGCAGTACTTC
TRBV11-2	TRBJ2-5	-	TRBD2	CASSPQRAGGREETQYF	TGTGCCAGCAGCCCGCAGAGAGCGGGGGGCCGGGAAGAGACCCAGTACTTC
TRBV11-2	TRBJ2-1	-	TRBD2	CASSKLAGGGDEQFF	TGTGCCAGCAGCAAACTAGCGGGGGGAGGGGATGAGCAGTTCTTC
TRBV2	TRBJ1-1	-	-	CASSEGGPAEAFF	TGTGCCAGCAGTGAAGGGGGGCCAGCTGAAGCTTTCTTT
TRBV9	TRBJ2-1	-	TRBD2	CASSPILAGGRNEQFF	TGTGCCAGCAGCCCGATTCTAGCGGGGGGGCGCAATGAGCAGTTCTTC
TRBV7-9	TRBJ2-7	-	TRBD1	CASSPPRDRAPYEQYF	TGTGCCAGCAGCCCCCCCCGGGACAGGGCACCCTACGAGCAGTACTTC
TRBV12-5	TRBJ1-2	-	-	CASGLGEGPDYGYTF	TGTGCTAGTGGTTTGGGGGAAGGGCCCGATTATGGCTACACCTTC
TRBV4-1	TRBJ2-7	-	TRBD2	CASSQEGSGYEQYF	TGCGCCAGCAGCCAAGAGGGTAGCGGGTACGAGCAGTACTTC
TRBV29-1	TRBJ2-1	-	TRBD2	CSVPGTSGANPYNEQFF	TGCAGCGTTCCCGGGACTAGCGGGGCAAATCCCTACAATGAGCAGTTCTTC
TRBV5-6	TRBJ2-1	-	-	CASSFRGTYNEQFF	TGTGCCAGCAGCTTCAGGGGCACCTACAATGAGCAGTTCTTC
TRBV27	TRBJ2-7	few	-	CASSAGQPTYEQYF	TGTGCCAGCAGTGCGGGACAGCCGACCTACGAGCAGTACTTC
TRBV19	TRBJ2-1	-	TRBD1	CASSMGQRSSYNEQFF	TGTGCCAGTAGTATGGGACAGAGAAGCTCCTACAATGAGCAGTTCTTC
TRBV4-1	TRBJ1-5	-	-	CASSQGGNQPQHF	TGCGCCAGCAGCCAAGGAGGCAATCAGCCCCAGCATTTT
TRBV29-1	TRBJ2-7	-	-	CSVWWLGGSYEQYF	TGCAGCGTTTGGTGGCTAGGGGGATCCTACGAGCAGTACTTC
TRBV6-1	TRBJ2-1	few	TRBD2	CATTSGGWNEQFF	TGTGCCACGACTAGCGGGGGGTGGAATGAGCAGTTCTTC
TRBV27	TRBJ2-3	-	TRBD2	CASSDTGTSGGDTQYF	TGTGCCAGCAGCGATACCGGGACTAGCGGGGGAGATACGCAGTATTTT
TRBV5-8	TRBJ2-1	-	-	CAARANSYNEQFF	TGTGCCGCAAGGGCTAACTCCTACAATGAGCAGTTCTTC
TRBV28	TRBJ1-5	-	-	CATTPMGTGQPQHF	TGTGCCACCACTCCCATGGGAACGGGGCAGCCCCAGCATTTT
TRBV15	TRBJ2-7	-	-	CATSRGFGSDEQYF	TGTGCCACCAGCAGAGGTTTCGGTTCGGACGAGCAGTACTTC
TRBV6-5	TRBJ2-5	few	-	CASSYSLDSQETQYF	TGTGCCAGCAGTTACTCGCTGGACAGCCAAGAGACCCAGTACTTC
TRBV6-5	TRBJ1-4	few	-	CASSYSETDEKLFF	TGTGCCAGCAGTTACTCGGAGACTGACGAAAAACTGTTTTTT
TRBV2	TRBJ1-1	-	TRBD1	CASIVRQGATEAFF	TGTGCCAGCATAGTCCGCCAGGGGGCTACTGAAGCTTTCTTT
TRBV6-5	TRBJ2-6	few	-	CASSYSSGANVLTF	TGTGCCAGCAGTTATAGCTCTGGGGCCAACGTCCTGACTTTC
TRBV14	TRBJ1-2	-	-	CASSQAGNYGYTF	TGTGCCAGCAGCCAAGCAGGGAACTATGGCTACACCTTC
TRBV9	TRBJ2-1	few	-	CASSAPLAEQFF	TGTGCCAGCAGCGCCCCTCTCGCTGAGCAGTTCTTC
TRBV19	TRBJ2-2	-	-	CASTRGGHSPSINTGELFF	TGTGCCAGTACCAGAGGAGGGCACAGCCCTTCAATAAACACCGGGGAGCTGTTTTTT
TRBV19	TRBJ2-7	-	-	CASSIQTGEQYF	TGTGCCAGTAGTATACAGACGGGGGAGCAGTACTTC
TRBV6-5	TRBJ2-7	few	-	CASTPHGYSNEQYF	TGTGCCAGCACTCCTCATGGTTATAGCAACGAGCAGTACTTC
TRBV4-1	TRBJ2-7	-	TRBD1	CASSRGQETYEQYF	TGCGCCAGCAGCCGCGGACAGGAGACCTACGAGCAGTACTTC
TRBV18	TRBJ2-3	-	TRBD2	CASSSTGGALTDTQYF	TGTGCCAGCTCATCCACCGGGGGGGCCCTCACAGATACGCAGTATTTT
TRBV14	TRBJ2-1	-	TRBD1	CASSLRQGRGNEQFF	TGTGCCAGCAGCCTTAGACAGGGACGAGGGAATGAGCAGTTCTTC
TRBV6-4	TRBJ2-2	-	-	CASSGVVTGELFF	TGTGCCAGCAGTGGGGTAGTCACCGGGGAGCTGTTTTTT